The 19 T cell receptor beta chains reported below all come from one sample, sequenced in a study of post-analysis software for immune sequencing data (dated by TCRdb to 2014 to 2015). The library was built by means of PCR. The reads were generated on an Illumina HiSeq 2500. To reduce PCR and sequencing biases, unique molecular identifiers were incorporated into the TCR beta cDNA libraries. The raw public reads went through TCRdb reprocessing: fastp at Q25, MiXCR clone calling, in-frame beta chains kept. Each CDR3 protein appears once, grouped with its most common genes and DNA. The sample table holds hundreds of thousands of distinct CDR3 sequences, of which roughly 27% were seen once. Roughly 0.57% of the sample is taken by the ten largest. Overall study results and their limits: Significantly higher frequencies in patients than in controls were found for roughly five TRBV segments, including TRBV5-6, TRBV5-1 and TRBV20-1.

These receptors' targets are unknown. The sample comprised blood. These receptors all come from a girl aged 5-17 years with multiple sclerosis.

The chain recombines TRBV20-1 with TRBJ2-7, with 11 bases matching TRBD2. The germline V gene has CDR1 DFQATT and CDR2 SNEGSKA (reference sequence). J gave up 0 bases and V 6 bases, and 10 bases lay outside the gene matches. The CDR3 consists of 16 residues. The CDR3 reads CSAGRGLAGGSYEQYF. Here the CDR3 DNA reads TGCAGTGCGGGGAGGGGGCTAGCGGGAGGCTCCTACGAGCAGTACTTC.

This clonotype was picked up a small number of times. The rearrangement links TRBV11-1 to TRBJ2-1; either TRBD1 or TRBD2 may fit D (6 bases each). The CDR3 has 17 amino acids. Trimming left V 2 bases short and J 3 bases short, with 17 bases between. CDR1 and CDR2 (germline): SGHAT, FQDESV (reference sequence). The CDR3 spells CASSLSGATTGYNEQFF. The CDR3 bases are TGTGCCAGCAGCTTATCGGGGGCGACTACAGGCTACAATGAGCAGTTCTTC.

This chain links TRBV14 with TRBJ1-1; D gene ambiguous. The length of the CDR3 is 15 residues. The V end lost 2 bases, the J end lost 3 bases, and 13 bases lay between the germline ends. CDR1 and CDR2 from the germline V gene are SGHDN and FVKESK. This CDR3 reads CASSQREVFYTEAFF. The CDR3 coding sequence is TGTGCCAGCAGCCAAAGGGAGGTTTTCTACACTGAAGCTTTCTTT.

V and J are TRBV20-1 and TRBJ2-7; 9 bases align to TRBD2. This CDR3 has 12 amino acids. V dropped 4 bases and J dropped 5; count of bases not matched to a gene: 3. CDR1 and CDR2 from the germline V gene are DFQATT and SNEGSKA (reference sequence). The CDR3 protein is CSATSGGNEQYF. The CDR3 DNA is TGCAGTGCTACCAGCGGGGGGAACGAGCAGTACTTC.

For the CDR3, the DNA is TGTGCCAGCAGTGCGGACACCTCCTACAATGAGCAGTTCTTC. Its protein product is CASSADTSYNEQFF. The chain couples TRBV6-2 or TRBV6-3 to TRBJ2-1, with a weak D call TRBD1 (5 bases). The CDR3 runs to 14 residues. V lost 5 bases to trimming and J lost 0 bases, with 8 bases between them. Germline assignment: CDR1 MNHEY and CDR2 SVGEGT.

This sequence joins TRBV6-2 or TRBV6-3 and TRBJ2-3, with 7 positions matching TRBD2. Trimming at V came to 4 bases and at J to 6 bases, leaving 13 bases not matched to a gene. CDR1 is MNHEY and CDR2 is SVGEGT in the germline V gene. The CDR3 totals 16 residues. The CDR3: CASSSLRLAAGDTQYF. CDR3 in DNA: TGTGCCAGCAGTTCACTACGACTAGCCGCGGGGGATACGCAGTATTTT.

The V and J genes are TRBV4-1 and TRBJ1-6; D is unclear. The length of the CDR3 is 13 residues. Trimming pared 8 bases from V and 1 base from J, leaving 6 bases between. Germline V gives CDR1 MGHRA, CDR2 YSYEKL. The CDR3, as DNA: TGCGCCAGCGGGCGGTCCTATAATTCACCCCTCCACTTT. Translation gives CASGRSYNSPLHF.

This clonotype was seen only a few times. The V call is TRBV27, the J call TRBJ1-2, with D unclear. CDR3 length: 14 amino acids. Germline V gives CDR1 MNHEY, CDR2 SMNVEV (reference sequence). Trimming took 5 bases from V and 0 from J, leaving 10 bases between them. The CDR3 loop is CASSPKTANYGYTF. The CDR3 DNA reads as TGTGCCAGCAGTCCCAAAACTGCTAACTATGGCTACACCTTC.

CDR3 bases: TGTGCCAGCAGCTTAGGAGGACTACCCCCAAACAATGAGCAGTTCTTC. Protein product: CASSLGGLPPNNEQFF. This rearrangement joins TRBV7-9 to TRBJ2-1; possible D gene TRBD2, 6 bases. The V end lost 1 base, the J end lost 5 bases, and 15 bases lay between the germline ends. The CDR3 has 16 residues. Germline CDR1 SEHNR, CDR2 FQNEAQ (reference sequence).

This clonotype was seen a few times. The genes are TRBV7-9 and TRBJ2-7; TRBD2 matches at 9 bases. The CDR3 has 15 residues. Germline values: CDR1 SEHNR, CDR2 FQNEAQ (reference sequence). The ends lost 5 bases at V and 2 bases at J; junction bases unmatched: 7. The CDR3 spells CASSPPSGETYEQYF. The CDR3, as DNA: TGTGCCAGCAGCCCCCCTAGCGGGGAAACCTACGAGCAGTACTTC.

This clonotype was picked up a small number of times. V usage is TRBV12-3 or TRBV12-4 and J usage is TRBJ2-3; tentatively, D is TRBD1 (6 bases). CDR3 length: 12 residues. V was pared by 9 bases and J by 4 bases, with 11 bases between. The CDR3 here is CASGGGADTQYF. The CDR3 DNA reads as TGTGCCAGTGGTGGGGGCGCAGATACGCAGTATTTT.

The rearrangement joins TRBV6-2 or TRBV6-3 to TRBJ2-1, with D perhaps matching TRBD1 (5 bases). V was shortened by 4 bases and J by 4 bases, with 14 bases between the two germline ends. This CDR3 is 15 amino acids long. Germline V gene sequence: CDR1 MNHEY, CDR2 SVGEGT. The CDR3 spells CASSFPQTVYNEQFF. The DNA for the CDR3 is TGTGCCAGCAGTTTTCCCCAGACAGTATACAATGAGCAGTTCTTC.

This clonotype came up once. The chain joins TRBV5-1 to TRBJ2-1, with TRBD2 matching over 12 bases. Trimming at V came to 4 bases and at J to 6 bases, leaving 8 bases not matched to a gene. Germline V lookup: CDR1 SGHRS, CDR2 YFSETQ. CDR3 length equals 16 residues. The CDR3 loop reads CASSTRLAGECNEQFF. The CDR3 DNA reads TGCGCCAGCAGCACTCGACTAGCGGGGGAATGCAATGAGCAGTTCTTC.

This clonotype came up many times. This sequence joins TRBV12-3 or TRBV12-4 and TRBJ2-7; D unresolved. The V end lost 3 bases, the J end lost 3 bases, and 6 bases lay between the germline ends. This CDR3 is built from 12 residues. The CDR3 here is CASSFRYYEQYF. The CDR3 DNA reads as TGTGCCAGCAGTTTTAGGTACTACGAGCAGTACTTC.

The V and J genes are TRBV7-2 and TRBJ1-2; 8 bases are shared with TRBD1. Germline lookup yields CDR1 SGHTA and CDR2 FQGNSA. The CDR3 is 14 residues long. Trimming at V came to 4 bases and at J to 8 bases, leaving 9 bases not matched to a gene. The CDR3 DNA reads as TGTGCCAGCAGCTGGGGAGGACAGGGAGGGGGCTACACCTTC. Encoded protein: CASSWGGQGGGYTF.

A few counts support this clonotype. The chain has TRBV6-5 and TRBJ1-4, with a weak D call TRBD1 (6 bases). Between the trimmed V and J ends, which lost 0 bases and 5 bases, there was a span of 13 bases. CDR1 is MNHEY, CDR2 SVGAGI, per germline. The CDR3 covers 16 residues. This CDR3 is CASSYSGGQGNEKLFF. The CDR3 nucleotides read TGTGCCAGCAGTTACTCGGGGGGGCAGGGAAATGAAAAACTGTTTTTT.

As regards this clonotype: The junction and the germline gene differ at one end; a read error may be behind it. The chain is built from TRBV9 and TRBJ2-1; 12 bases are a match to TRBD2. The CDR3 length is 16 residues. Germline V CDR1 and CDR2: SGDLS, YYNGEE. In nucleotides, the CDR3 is TGTGCCAACAGCGTCGAACTAGCGGGAGGATCCAATGAGCAGTTCTTC. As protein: CANSVELAGGSNEQFF.

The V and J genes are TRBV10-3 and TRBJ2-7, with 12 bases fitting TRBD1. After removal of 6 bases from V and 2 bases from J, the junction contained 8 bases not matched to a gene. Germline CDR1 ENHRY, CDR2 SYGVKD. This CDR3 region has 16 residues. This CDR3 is CAISGGQGAAPYEQYF. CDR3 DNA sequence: TGTGCCATCAGCGGGGGACAGGGGGCGGCCCCCTACGAGCAGTACTTC.

CDR3 region: CASSSRDRAPGYTF. Here the CDR3 DNA reads TGTGCCAGCAGTTCTCGGGACAGGGCTCCTGGCTACACCTTC. V usage is TRBV27 and J usage is TRBJ1-2; 9 bases map to TRBD1. Unmatched junction bases numbered 7, after V lost 4 bases and J lost 7 bases. CDR3 length: 14 residues. CDR1 is MNHEY, CDR2 SMNVEV, per germline (reference sequence).